The clone carrying this T cell receptor (beta chain) was detected only a few times. No antigen is known for it. Assay used: immunoSEQ multiplex PCR; TCRdb lists only in-frame clones, some missing. The sample holds about 2,700 clones; around three fifths are singletons and the top ten take around 23%. This CDR3 comprises 13 residues. The J segment lost 5 bases and the V segment lost 3 bases, leaving 4 bases of the junction unmatched. The germline gives CDR1 SGHRS, CDR2 YFSETQ. The record originates from a study of tumor-infiltrating lymphocytes in localized non-small cell lung cancer. Study details: Each patient gave resected tumor and non-adjacent uninvolved lung tissue.

Study-wide points: T-cell fraction did not differ between immunotypes IM1 and IM2. Different pieces of the same tissue were used for each assay. Only some patients had TCR sequencing, depending on available tissue.

The V gene is TRBV5-1, the J gene TRBJ1-1; TRBD1 matches at 7 bases. This clonotype originated in a human donor with non-small cell lung cancer. The sample was uninvolved lung tissue not adjacent to the tumor. This CDR3 is CASSSGQRTEAFF. The CDR3 DNA follows: TGCGCCAGCAGCTCGGGACAGAGGACTGAAGCTTTCTTT.